There are many counts of the clone carrying this TCR beta chain. The sample originates from a study of identical twins. TCRdb re-analysed the 5' RACE reads in MiXCR, keeping a single row per CDR3 protein. The data contain 550,000 to 800,000 distinct CDR3 sequences, roughly 7.1% of them singletons. The length of the CDR3 is 15 residues. From germline, CDR1 is SEHNR and CDR2 FQNEAQ (reference sequence). Trimming at V came to 5 bases and at J to 0 bases, leaving 6 bases not matched to a gene. Separately, the same data were catalogued under a study of yellow fever vaccine responses in identical twins.

The TCR comes from a young woman in good health. Sequenced: PBMCs. This sequence joins TRBV7-9 and TRBJ1-1, with TRBD1 identical over 7 bases. CDR3 amino acids: CASSPGDRVNTEAFF. CDR3 bases: TGTGCCAGCAGCCCAGGCGACAGGGTGAACACTGAAGCTTTCTTT. The full variable domain, rest sourced from reference TRBV7-9 and TRBJ1-1, is DTGVSQNPRHKITKRGQNVTFRCDPISEHNRLYWYRQTLGQGPEFLTYFQNEAQLEKSRLLSDRFSAERPKGSFSTLEIQRTEQGDSAMYLCASSPGDRVNTEAFFGQGTRLTVV.